This TCR beta chain was identified during a study of cytomegalovirus exposure and HLA in healthy donors. Study information: A prior study identified 90 million to 120 million unique TCR beta sequences from around 180 million T cells.

V gave up 1 base and J gave up 2 bases; unmatched junction bases: 10. This CDR3 contains 19 residues. Germline V gene lookup returns CDR1 SGHDN and CDR2 FVKESK. Study-level findings and limits: Some TCR beta chains (164 of them) were listed as cytomegalovirus-associated. Among TCR beta chains of equal frequency, HLA-associated ones were more clonally expanded in a later analysis.

60 Vbeta and 13 Jbeta primers were used in PCR. Data came from immunoSEQ multiplex PCR; TCRdb stores just in-frame clones and leaves some out. The sample lists 120,000 or so clones; around three quarters were seen once. Note on this clone: Antigen unknown.

Sequencing was performed on PBMCs. The chain combines TRBV14 with TRBJ2-6, with 8 bases that match TRBD1. The receptor comes from a woman in her twenties or thirties in good health and CMV-seronegative. The CDR3 DNA reads TGTGCCAGCAGCCAAGGCTGGGCCAGGGGGCGCCCTGGGGCCAACGTCCTGACTTTC. Its protein product is CASSQGWARGRPGANVLTF. The variable domain in full, completed from reference TRBV14 and TRBJ2-6, reads EAGVTQFPSHSVIEKGQTVTLRCDPISGHDNLYWYRRVMGKEIKFLLHFVKESKQDESGMPNNRFLAERTGGTYSTLKVQPAELEDSGVYFCASSQGWARGRPGANVLTFGAGSRLTVL.